This T cell receptor beta chain was captured by sequencing in a study of shared clonotypes between healthy human individuals. Germline V gene data show CDR1 as MNHNY and CDR2 as SVGAGI (reference sequence). This CDR3 is built from 15 residues. Unmatched junction bases numbered 9, after V lost 5 bases and J lost 9 bases. Sequenced by immunoSEQ multiplex PCR; TCRdb stores in-frame clones only, minus some. The table lists around 690,000 clones, about 90% of them singletons. The chain has TRBV6-6 and TRBJ2-3, with TRBD1 matching over 12 bases. Sample: memory CD8+ T cells from PBMCs. Regarding subset: CD45RO+ cells pooled with CCR7-negative TemRA cells. This sequence was found in a man aged 18 to 30 in good health. Some clones in this sample may be carry-over from other donors' samples. The CDR3 spells CASSPGTGGKRTQYF. Here the CDR3 DNA reads TGTGCCAGCAGTCCCGGGACAGGGGGCAAAAGGACGCAGTATTTT.